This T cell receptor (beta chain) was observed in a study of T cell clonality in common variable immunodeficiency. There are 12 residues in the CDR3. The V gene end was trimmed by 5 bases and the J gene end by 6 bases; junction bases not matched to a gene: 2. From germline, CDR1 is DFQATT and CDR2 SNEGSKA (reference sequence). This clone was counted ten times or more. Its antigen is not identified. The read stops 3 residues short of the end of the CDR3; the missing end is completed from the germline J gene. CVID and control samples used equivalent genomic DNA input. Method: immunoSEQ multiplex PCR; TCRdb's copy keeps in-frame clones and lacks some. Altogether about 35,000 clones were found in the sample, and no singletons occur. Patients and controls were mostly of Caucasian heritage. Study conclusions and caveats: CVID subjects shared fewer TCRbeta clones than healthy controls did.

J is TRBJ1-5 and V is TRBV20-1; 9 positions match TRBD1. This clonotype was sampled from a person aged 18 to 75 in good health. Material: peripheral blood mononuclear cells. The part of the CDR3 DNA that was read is TGCAGTGCTCAACAGGGGGCTCAGCCC. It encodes CSAQQGAQP. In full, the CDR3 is CSAQQGAQPQHF.